This TCR beta chain emerged from a study of spatial heterogeneity in lung cancer. Study-wide results and caveats: Resection blood, more than follow-up blood, showed ubiquitous expanded tumor TCRs.

The time point: sample taken at primary tumor resection. A total of fewer than 80 untreated early-stage non-small cell lung cancer patients served as donors. No cell sorting; template was whole RNA from tumor, lung tissue or PBMC. A unique molecular identifier was carried by every single TCR cDNA molecule. TCRdb called the 5' RACE reads again in MiXCR, with one record for every CDR3 protein. The sample yields some 20,000 distinct CDR3 sequences, less than 3.5% seen once. This clonotype was counted at least ten times. The antigen is not known. This clonotype was sampled from a female donor with early-stage non-small cell lung cancer. Sequencing was performed on PBMCs, taken at surgery.

The CDR3 DNA reads TGTGCCAGCAGCTTTTGGACGGAGACCCAGTACTTC. It specifies CASSFWTETQYF. The chain is built from TRBV5-8 and TRBJ2-5; D remains ambiguous. The CDR3 spans 12 residues. V dropped 2 bases and J dropped 5 bases, with 7 bases sitting between them. Germline V gene sequence: CDR1 SGHTS, CDR2 YDEGEE.